The clone carrying this T cell receptor (beta chain) showed up just a few times. Antigen unknown. The junction does not match germline at one end; this may be a read error. The CDR3 is made up of 18 amino acids. Germline CDR1 reads MNHEY; CDR2 reads SVGEGT. This entry comes from a study of human T cells and chemical hapten exposure. General study results and limits: The formation of large CDR3 similarity clusters by expanded TCRs significantly exceeded that of controls.

TCRdb used MiXCR to reprocess the RACE reads, holding one entry per CDR3 protein. The sample yields over 80,000 distinct CDR3 sequences, roughly a tenth seen once. Time point noted: patch test 3, about 24 weeks after DPC sensitization. The sample's treatment: therapeutic diphenylcyclopropenone sensitization with weekly scalp DPC. This sequence was found in a woman aged 25-40 years with alopecia areata. Some clones in this sample may be carry-over from other donors' samples. This chain uses TRBV6-2 or TRBV6-3 with TRBJ2-3; TRBD2 matches at 14 bases. The sequencing here drew on whole blood, taken in connection with sensitization to the hapten diphenylcyclopropenone (DPC). The DNA for the CDR3 is TGTGCAAGCAGTTTGGGACTAGCGGGAGATTCTGGGACAGATACGCAGTATTTT. This codes for CASSLGLAGDSGTDTQYF.